This T cell receptor (beta chain) was sequenced in a study of technical replicates of blood from a handful of donors. The V and J ends lost 0 bases and 4 bases respectively, with 19 bases between them. In germline, CDR1 is SGHDN, CDR2 FVKESK. The CDR3 length is 17 residues. Here immunoSEQ multiplex PCR was the method, and the copy in TCRdb shows in-frame clones only, minus some. The sample contains about 88,000 clones, around 94% of which appear only once. The chain employs TRBV14 and TRBJ2-7; D is possibly TRBD2 (6 bases). The specimen sequenced was T cells isolated from PBMCs. This clonotype was sampled from a human donor in good health. CDR3 residues: CASSQDWVGGVPYEQYF. CDR3 DNA sequence: TGTGCCAGCAGCCAAGACTGGGTGGGAGGTGTCCCGTACGAGCAGTACTTC.